Following are 30 T cell receptor beta chains from one sample sequenced in a study of control samples from healthy donors and cancer patients. Method: immunoSEQ multiplex PCR; TCRdb's copy keeps in-frame clones and lacks some. The sample carries approximately 170,000 clones, roughly nine tenths recorded once. The sequenced material came from blood. These receptors all stem from a woman in her twenties or thirties in good health.

The J gene is TRBJ1-6, the V gene TRBV28; 8 nucleotides align to TRBD1. V lost 3 bases and J lost 7; bases outside the gene matches: 5. The CDR3 runs to 15 residues. In germline, CDR1 is MDHEN, CDR2 SYDVKM. CDR3 protein: CASSFQGAGNSPLHF. CDR3 coding DNA: TGTGCCAGCAGTTTCCAGGGGGCGGGGAATTCACCCCTCCACTTT.

The V gene is TRBV7-2, the J gene TRBJ1-1; D unclear. The CDR3 runs 13 residues. V lost 3 bases and J lost 1, with 6 bases in between. Germline V CDR1 and CDR2: SGHTA, FQGNSA. The chain's CDR3 is CASSFAANTEAFF. The CDR3 region has the DNA TGTGCCAGCAGCTTCGCGGCGAACACTGAAGCTTTCTTT.

The chain combines TRBV7-2 with TRBJ2-1; the match to TRBD1 covers 7 bases. Germline V CDR1 and CDR2: SGHTA, FQGNSA. V lost 1 base, J lost 4 bases, and 7 bases stayed unmatched. The CDR3 length is 16 residues. This CDR3 reads CASSLGQGGRYNEQFF. The CDR3, as DNA: TGTGCCAGCAGCTTAGGACAGGGTGGAAGGTACAATGAGCAGTTCTTC.

This rearrangement joins TRBV27 to TRBJ1-5; D uncertain. Germline V gives CDR1 MNHEY, CDR2 SMNVEV (reference sequence). The CDR3 is 12 amino acids. The V end lost 5 bases, the J end lost 0 bases, and 2 bases lay between the germline ends. The DNA for the CDR3 is TGTGCCAGCAGTGATAGCAATCAGCCCCAGCATTTT. Its protein is CASSDSNQPQHF.

The chain employs TRBV6-6 and TRBJ2-2; possibly TRBD1 for D (6 bases). This CDR3 comprises 15 residues. Germline V gives CDR1 MNHNY, CDR2 SVGAGI (reference sequence). Between the trimmed V and J ends, which lost 2 bases and 0 bases, there was a span of 7 bases. CDR3 sequence reads: CASSYNRANTGELFF. DNA for the CDR3: TGTGCCAGCAGTTACAACAGGGCGAACACCGGGGAGCTGTTTTTT.

J is TRBJ2-2 and V is TRBV25-1, with TRBD2 matching over 11 bases. The CDR3 has 18 residues. Trimming took 3 bases from V and 0 from J; bases not matched to a gene: 6. CDR1 and CDR2 (germline): MGHDK, SYGVNS. For the CDR3, the DNA is TGTGCCAGCAGTGACGCTAGCGGGAGGAACTCGAACACCGGGGAGCTGTTTTTT. This gives the protein CASSDASGRNSNTGELFF.

The V and J genes are TRBV24-1 and TRBJ2-4; TRBD2 might be the D (5 bases). Germline V gene lookup returns CDR1 KGHDR and CDR2 SFDVKD. This CDR3 has 16 residues. V dropped 4 bases and J dropped 0 bases, with 12 bases sitting between them. The CDR3 coding sequence is TGTGCCACCAGTGACCCCGAAGGACTAGCCAAAAACATTCAGTACTTC. It codes for CATSDPEGLAKNIQYF.

This clone was observed a handful of times. This sequence joins TRBV7-9 and TRBJ2-7, with unresolved D. Trimming pared 2 bases from V and 3 bases from J, leaving 8 bases between. The CDR3 length is 13 residues. Germline CDR1 and CDR2: SEHNR and FQNEAQ (reference sequence). CDR3 sequence (DNA): TGTGCCAGCAGCTTAACGTCGTACTACGAGCAGTACTTC. Protein sequence: CASSLTSYYEQYF.

The chain has TRBV5-4 and TRBJ2-1; tentatively, D is TRBD2 (5 bases). The CDR3 extends over 12 amino acids. The germline CDR1 and CDR2 sequences are SGHNT and YYREEE (reference sequence). With 4 bases removed from V and 3 bases from J, the gap between germline ends came to 5 bases. CDR3 sequence reads: CASSRGYNEQFF. In DNA form, the CDR3 reads TGTGCCAGCAGCCGGGGCTACAATGAGCAGTTCTTC.

The rearrangement links TRBV11-3 to TRBJ2-7, with 11 positions matching TRBD2. Trimming removed 0 bases from V and 2 bases from J; junction bases left unmatched: 6. CDR1 is SGHNT, CDR2 YENEEA, per germline. CDR3 size: 17 residues. The CDR3 DNA follows: TGTGCCAGCAGCTTAGATCAGGGGACTAGCGGAACCTACGAGCAGTACTTC. This encodes CASSLDQGTSGTYEQYF.

This chain connects TRBV28 to TRBJ1-4, with 7 bases that match TRBD1. In germline, CDR1 is MDHEN, CDR2 SYDVKM. The CDR3 is made up of 15 amino acids. The trim removed 3 bases at V and 3 bases at J, leaving 4 bases unmatched. CDR3 coding DNA: TGTGCCAGCAGTTTCCCCGGGACAGCTAATGAAAAACTGTTTTTT. This encodes CASSFPGTANEKLFF. The full variable domain, its missing parts supplied by reference TRBV28 and TRBJ1-4, is DVKVTQSSRYLVKRTGEKVFLECVQDMDHENMFWYRQDPGLGLRLIYFSYDVKMKEKGDIPEGYSVSREKKERFSLILESASTNQTSMYLCASSFPGTANEKLFFGSGTQLSVL.

This clone was observed a few times. At the DNA level, this CDR3 is encoded by other sequences in the same sample as well. This sequence joins TRBV7-2 and TRBJ1-2, with 7 bases aligning to TRBD1. With 5 bases clipped from V and 4 bases from J, the junction kept 4 bases outside the gene matches. There are 13 residues in the CDR3. Germline V gives CDR1 SGHTA, CDR2 FQGNSA. CDR3 nucleotide sequence: TGTGCCAGCAGCCCCCGGGACAGCTATGGCTACACCTTC. As protein: CASSPRDSYGYTF. Together with reference TRBV7-2 and TRBJ1-2, the CDR3 gives the full variable domain: GAGVSQSPSNKVTEKGKDVELRCDPISGHTALYWYRQSLGQGLEFLIYFQGNSAPDKSGLPSDRFSAERTGGSVSTLTIQRTQQEDSAVYLCASSPRDSYGYTFGSGTRLTVV.

V usage is TRBV19 and J usage is TRBJ2-1; 12 positions agree with TRBD2. The CDR3 length is 16 residues. The ends lost 5 bases at V and 5 bases at J; junction bases unmatched: 7. The V gene's germline CDR1 is LNHDA and CDR2 SQIVND (reference sequence). Here the CDR3 DNA reads TGTGCCAGTAGTCCTAGGACTAGCGGGGCCCACAATGAGCAGTTCTTC. It yields the protein CASSPRTSGAHNEQFF. Variable domain in full (rest from reference TRBV19 and TRBJ2-1): DGGITQSPKYLFRKEGQNVTLSCEQNLNHDAMYWYRQDPGQGLRLIYYSQIVNDFQKGDIAEGYSVSREKKESFPLTVTSAQKNPTAFYLCASSPRTSGAHNEQFFGPGTRLTVL.

This sequence joins TRBV3-1 (or the pseudogene TRBV3-2) and TRBJ1-2; TRBD1 agrees at 10 bases. Trimming cost V 4 bases and J 2 bases; bases outside gene matches: 4. This CDR3 is built from 15 residues. Germline CDR1 and CDR2: LGHDT and YNNKEL (reference sequence). CDR3: CASSPGQGSNYGYTF. Here the CDR3 DNA reads TGTGCCAGCAGCCCGGGACAGGGGTCCAACTATGGCTACACCTTC.

The chain links TRBV2 to TRBJ1-1; TRBD1 agrees at 8 bases. Looked up from germline, CDR1 is SNHLY and CDR2 is FYNNEI. J lost 1 base, V lost 6 bases, and 4 bases had no gene match. The CDR3 is made up of 14 amino acids. CDR3 nucleotides: TGTGCCAGCAGCCGGGACAGGCCGAACACTGAAGCTTTCTTT. The encoded protein is CASSRDRPNTEAFF. The whole variable domain, filled in from reference TRBV2 and TRBJ1-1, reads EPEVTQTPSHQVTQMGQEVILRCVPISNHLYFYWYRQILGQKVEFLVSFYNNEISEKSEIFDDQFSVERPDGSNFTLKIRSTKLEDSAMYFCASSRDRPNTEAFFGQGTRLTVV.

The CDR3 nucleotides are TGTGCCAGCAGCCCCCCACAGGGGGGAAATTCACCCCTCCACTTT. Encoded protein: CASSPPQGGNSPLHF. V is TRBV3-1 (or the pseudogene TRBV3-2) and J is TRBJ1-6; 8 bases map to TRBD1. Trimming removed 4 bases from V and 7 bases from J; junction bases left unmatched: 6. From germline, CDR1 is LGHDT and CDR2 YNNKEL (reference sequence). The CDR3 sequence is 15 residues long.

The chain is built from TRBV2 and TRBJ2-5; maybe TRBD2 (6 bases). CDR3 length: 14 amino acids. V gave up 5 bases and J gave up 1 base, with 11 bases separating them. Per germline, CDR1 SNHLY and CDR2 FYNNEI. The CDR3 sequence: CASSPRLGQETQYF. CDR3 nucleotides: TGTGCCAGCAGTCCACGACTAGGCCAAGAGACCCAGTACTTC.

This clone was counted once. This chain uses TRBV28 with TRBJ1-6; 7 bases are a match to TRBD1. CDR1 is MDHEN, CDR2 SYDVKM, per germline. The CDR3 covers 13 residues. V shed 10 bases, J shed 9 bases, and the junction held 9 bases outside the gene matches. The CDR3 DNA sequence: TGTGCCACCACGGACAGGCATCCTTCACCCCTCCACTTT. This codes for CATTDRHPSPLHF. The whole variable domain, filled in from reference TRBV28 and TRBJ1-6, reads DVKVTQSSRYLVKRTGEKVFLECVQDMDHENMFWYRQDPGLGLRLIYFSYDVKMKEKGDIPEGYSVSREKKERFSLILESASTNQTSMYLCATTDRHPSPLHFGNGTRLTVT.

The J gene is TRBJ1-2, the V gene TRBV28, with TRBD1 matching 8 bases. The junction had 6 bases not matched to a gene; V was cut back by 5 bases and J by 4 bases. From germline, CDR1 is MDHEN and CDR2 SYDVKM. There are 14 residues in the CDR3. The CDR3 here is CASSNPRGPYGYTF. For the CDR3, the DNA is TGTGCCAGCAGTAACCCCAGGGGGCCCTATGGCTACACCTTC.

This clone was picked up many times. The gene calls are TRBV7-9 and TRBJ1-1; D not resolved. The CDR3 is 13 residues long. Germline lookup yields CDR1 SEHNR and CDR2 FQNEAQ (reference sequence). V dropped 1 base and J dropped 5 bases, with 8 bases sitting between them. CDR3 bases: TGTGCCAGCAGCTTAGGGGTGTGGACTGAAGCTTTCTTT. Translated, it gives CASSLGVWTEAFF. The full variable domain, with the rest looked up from reference TRBV7-9 and TRBJ1-1, is DTGVSQNPRHKITKRGQNVTFRCDPISEHNRLYWYRQTLGQGPEFLTYFQNEAQLEKSRLLSDRFSAERPKGSFSTLEIQRTEQGDSAMYLCASSLGVWTEAFFGQGTRLTVV.

This clone showed up just once. J is TRBJ2-2 and V is TRBV9; 7 nucleotides align to TRBD1. Trimming removed 4 bases from V and 6 bases from J; junction bases left unmatched: 3. The length of the CDR3 is 13 residues. CDR1 is SGDLS, CDR2 YYNGEE, per germline. The CDR3, as DNA: TGTGCCAGCAGCACCCAGGGGGCCGGGGAGCTGTTTTTT. Protein product: CASSTQGAGELFF.

V usage is TRBV7-6 and J usage is TRBJ2-7; 7 bases align to TRBD2. V lost 5 bases, J lost 4 bases, and 11 bases stayed unmatched. This CDR3 region has 15 residues. CDR1 SGHVS and CDR2 FNYEAQ come from the germline V gene. CDR3 amino acids: CASSPRTSGPYEQYF. The CDR3 nucleotides read TGTGCCAGCAGCCCCCGGACTAGTGGCCCGTACGAGCAGTACTTC.

As concerns this clone: Since a much larger clone is just one base distant, this may be a read error. Different DNA sequences within this sample yield the same CDR3. The V call is TRBV28, the J call TRBJ1-5; tentative D call: TRBD1 (5 bases). CDR3 length equals 13 residues. Germline assignment: CDR1 MDHEN and CDR2 SYDVKM. With 3 bases removed from V and 2 bases from J, the gap between germline ends came to 5 bases. The DNA of the CDR3 is TGTGCCAGCAGTTTGACAGGCAATCAGCCCCAGCATTTT. Amino acid sequence: CASSLTGNQPQHF. The entire variable domain, with the rest obtained from reference TRBV28 and TRBJ1-5, is as follows: DVKVTQSSRYLVKRTGEKVFLECVQDMDHENMFWYRQDPGLGLRLIYFSYDVKMKEKGDIPEGYSVSREKKERFSLILESASTNQTSMYLCASSLTGNQPQHFGDGTRLSIL.

CDR3 loop: CASSYTVGGYTF. CDR3 in DNA: TGTGCCAGCAGTTACACAGTCGGTGGCTACACCTTC. This chain uses TRBV6-2 or TRBV6-3 with TRBJ1-2; no firm D call. V lost 2 bases, J lost 7 bases, and 8 bases lay in between. This CDR3 has 12 amino acids. CDR1 and CDR2 from the germline V gene are MNHEY and SVGEGT.

V gene TRBV18 combines with J gene TRBJ2-7; 7 positions agree with TRBD1. This CDR3 comprises 14 residues. Losses at the gene ends were 3 bases for V and 2 bases for J; bases not matched to a gene: 4. From germline, CDR1 is KGHSH and CDR2 LQKENI. CDR3 region: CASSPGQVPYEQYF. The CDR3 DNA reads as TGTGCCAGCTCACCTGGACAGGTCCCCTACGAGCAGTACTTC.

For this clone: Other DNA sequences of this sample code for an identical CDR3. The V call is TRBV15, the J call TRBJ2-2; 9 bases fit TRBD2. The germline V gene encodes CDR1 LNHNV and CDR2 YYDKDF (reference sequence). The CDR3 consists of 14 residues. Trimming cost V 6 bases and J 5 bases; bases outside gene matches: 4. The CDR3 spells CATRAGGGTGELFF. In DNA, the CDR3 is TGTGCCACCAGGGCGGGAGGGGGTACCGGGGAGCTGTTTTTT.

This chain links TRBV5-1 with TRBJ1-1; D unclear. There are 14 residues in the CDR3. The V gene's germline CDR1 is SGHRS and CDR2 YFSETQ. The V end lost 3 bases, the J end lost 1 base, and 10 bases lay between the germline ends. This CDR3 is CASSSGRGNTEAFF. The CDR3 bases are TGCGCCAGCAGCTCCGGACGGGGGAACACTGAAGCTTTCTTT.

The chain uses TRBV11-3 and TRBJ2-3; TRBD2 might be the D (5 bases). CDR3 length equals 15 residues. Germline CDR1 SGHNT, CDR2 YENEEA. The V gene lost 1 base and the J gene lost 2 bases, with 10 bases spanning the gap. In nucleotides, the CDR3 is TGTGCCAGCAGCTTAGGAGGGCAGCCCACAGATACGCAGTATTTT. Translating gives CASSLGGQPTDTQYF.

In DNA, the CDR3 is TGTGCCAGCAGCTGGGACAGGGAGGTGGGTCAGCCCCAGCATTTT. This sequence encodes CASSWDREVGQPQHF. The chain carries TRBV7-2 and TRBJ1-5, with 9 bases fitting TRBD1. V lost 4 bases, J lost 6 bases, and 7 bases stayed unmatched. CDR1 and CDR2 from the germline V gene are SGHTA and FQGNSA. This CDR3 is 15 amino acids long.

The chain uses TRBV11-2 and TRBJ2-6; D remains unclear. Looked up from germline, CDR1 is SGHAT and CDR2 is FQNNGV. With 5 bases removed from V and 0 bases from J, the gap between germline ends came to 5 bases. The CDR3 sequence is 14 residues long. CDR3 DNA: TGTGCCAGCAGCCCAATCTCTGGGGCCAACGTCCTGACTTTC. It encodes CASSPISGANVLTF.